The 5 T cell receptor beta chains below come from one sample, sequenced in a study of blood T cell repertoires in COVID-19. Data came from immunoSEQ multiplex PCR; TCRdb stores just in-frame clones and leaves some out. The table includes more than 85,000 clones, 82% detected once. Sequenced material: peripheral blood. The receptor set was obtained from a man at least 80 years old with acute or convalescent COVID-19.

CDR3 in amino acids: CASSSGQGEKLFF. CDR3 DNA sequence: TGTGCCAGCAGCTCCGGACAGGGAGAAAAACTGTTTTTT. The gene calls are TRBV7-9 and TRBJ1-4; 8 bases agree with TRBD1. Germline V gene data show CDR1 as SEHNR and CDR2 as FQNEAQ (reference sequence). CDR3 length: 13 residues. The V and J ends lost 4 bases and 8 bases, in that order; junction bases with no gene match: 3.

The J gene is TRBJ1-6, the V gene TRBV7-9; D might be TRBD1 (5 bases). Trimming cost V 1 base and J 9 bases, with 13 bases left between them. This CDR3 is built from 15 residues. The germline CDR1 and CDR2 sequences are SEHNR and FQNEAQ (reference sequence). CDR3: CASSLGPGKGSPLHF. The CDR3, as DNA: TGTGCCAGCAGCTTAGGGCCAGGGAAGGGTTCACCCCTCCACTTT.

This chain uses TRBV4-3 with TRBJ1-1; D may be TRBD1 (6 bases). Germline loops: CDR1 LGHNA, CDR2 YSLEER. The CDR3 has 16 residues. The V end lost 4 bases, the J end lost 0 bases, and 15 bases lay between the germline ends. CDR3 protein: CASSRDISAMNTEAFF. The CDR3 DNA is TGCGCCAGCAGCCGGGACATATCTGCCATGAACACTGAAGCTTTCTTT.

The chain is built from TRBV7-8 and TRBJ2-6, with D hard to call. The germline V gene encodes CDR1 SGHVS and CDR2 FQNEAQ. Trimming removed 3 bases at V and 0 bases at J, with 15 bases between. The CDR3 runs 18 residues. The CDR3 sequence is CASSFFRVGSSGANVLTF. For the CDR3, the DNA is TGTGCCAGCAGCTTCTTTCGGGTCGGCTCCTCTGGGGCCAACGTCCTGACTTTC.

The gene calls are TRBV5-1 and TRBJ1-5; TRBD1 matches 8 bases. V dropped 5 bases and J dropped 3; count of bases not matched to a gene: 7. Per germline, CDR1 SGHRS and CDR2 YFSETQ. The CDR3 consists of 15 residues. The CDR3 nucleotides are TGCGCCAGCAGGGAGGGGACAGGTAACAATCAGCCCCAGCATTTT. It encodes CASREGTGNNQPQHF.